A selection of T cell receptor beta chains follows, all from one sample in a study of CD8+ T cells in alopecia areata. Assay used: immunoSEQ multiplex PCR; TCRdb lists only in-frame clones, some missing. This table holds more than 200,000 clones, roughly two fifths found once. The sequenced sample was CD4+ T cells sorted from blood, obtained at roughly week 36, from a patient treated with tofacitinib. Every receptor here comes from a human donor with alopecia areata. The CDR3 runs from the conserved cysteine through the conserved F or W. D genes are given only for firm matches. Expanded clones get a size class; other rows say once, few or many, or leave the size out.

v_gene: TRBV5-1
j_gene: TRBJ2-2
abundance: few
d_gene: NA
CDR3aa: CASSPVLFTGELFF
CDR3nt: TGCGCCAGCAGCCCCGTCCTCTTCACCGGGGAGCTGTTTTTT

v_gene: TRBV5-4
j_gene: TRBJ2-2
abundance: few
d_gene: TRBD2
CDR3aa: CASSRGSSGDTGELFF
CDR3nt: TGTGCCAGCAGCCGGGGGTCTAGCGGGGACACCGGGGAGCTGTTTTTT

v_gene: TRBV7-6
j_gene: TRBJ2-1
abundance: NA
d_gene: TRBD2
CDR3aa: CASSRGSGSFDEQFF
CDR3nt: TGTGCCAGCAGCAGGGGCAGCGGGAGTTTCGATGAGCAGTTCTTC

v_gene: TRBV10-3
j_gene: TRBJ1-5
abundance: NA
d_gene: NA
CDR3aa: CAISESGGNQPQHF
CDR3nt: TGTGCCATCAGTGAGTCGGGAGGGAATCAGCCCCAGCATTTT

v_gene: TRBV7-9
j_gene: TRBJ1-5
abundance: NA
d_gene: TRBD1
CDR3aa: CASSAGQAQHF
CDR3nt: TGTGCCAGCAGCGCGGGACAGGCCCAGCATTTT

v_gene: TRBV4-3
j_gene: TRBJ1-2
abundance: NA
d_gene: TRBD1
CDR3aa: CASSHDDRASGYTF
CDR3nt: TGCGCCAGCAGCCACGACGACAGGGCGTCTGGCTACACCTTC

v_gene: TRBV30
j_gene: TRBJ2-7
abundance: NA
d_gene: NA
CDR3aa: CAWSTGTGSYEQYF
CDR3nt: TGTGCCTGGAGTACCGGGACCGGATCCTACGAGCAGTACTTC

v_gene: TRBV25-1
j_gene: TRBJ2-5
abundance: NA
d_gene: NA
CDR3aa: CASSDPRFGGAAETQYF
CDR3nt: TGTGCCAGCAGTGATCCCCGTTTTGGGGGAGCTGCAGAGACCCAGTACTTC

v_gene: TRBV7-9
j_gene: TRBJ2-7
abundance: NA
d_gene: NA
CDR3aa: CASSLDVVAFEQYF
CDR3nt: TGTGCCAGCAGCTTAGACGTTGTGGCTTTCGAGCAGTACTTC

v_gene: TRBV6-6
j_gene: TRBJ2-6
abundance: NA
d_gene: NA
CDR3aa: CASSGAVASGANVLTF
CDR3nt: TGTGCCAGCTCGGGGGCCGTCGCCTCTGGGGCCAACGTCCTGACTTTC

v_gene: TRBV4-1
j_gene: TRBJ2-7
abundance: NA
d_gene: NA
CDR3aa: CASSALGEQYF
CDR3nt: TGCGCCAGCAGCGCCCTCGGGGAGCAGTACTTC

v_gene: TRBV20-1
j_gene: TRBJ2-1
abundance: once
d_gene: NA
CDR3aa: CSARDRYEQFF
CDR3nt: TGCAGTGCTAGAGATCGGTATGAGCAGTTCTTC

v_gene: TRBV28
j_gene: TRBJ1-5
abundance: NA
d_gene: NA
CDR3aa: CASIPAVNQPQHF
CDR3nt: TGTGCCAGCATTCCGGCGGTTAATCAGCCCCAGCATTTT

v_gene: TRBV29-1
j_gene: TRBJ1-5
abundance: few
d_gene: TRBD1
CDR3aa: CSVRDRETSQPQHF
CDR3nt: TGCAGCGTCCGGGACAGGGAAACAAGTCAGCCCCAGCATTTT